This record concerns one TCR beta chain sequence. This clone has a single count. The antigen this receptor binds is unknown. One base away there is no much larger clone; base qualities are not given. These data come from a study of blood T cell repertoires in COVID-19 (dated by TCRdb to about 2020). Some background on the complete study: Samples covering the acute and convalescent phases of COVID-19 were provided by collaborators in the United States, Italy and Spain. Sample metadata almost always included a de-identified subject ID, COVID-19 status, age in years and sex. The repertoires were made available in a free public database intended to serve as a resource for research on the immune response to SARS-CoV-2. The samples were drawn from two sources: the first 160 participants of the ongoing ImmuneRACE study, and 1,000 to 1,500 subjects contributed by 6 global collaborators. Where available, HLA class I and class II types were taken from metadata supplied by the sample provider and were not determined by assay-based typing. The material from the prospective study consisted of cDNA or gDNA derived from T cells, B-cell-depleted T cells, or PBMCs. Subjects who had been exposed to COVID-19, were actively infected with it, or had recovered from it provided the deeply sampled blood TCRbeta repertoires that made up the dataset. Overall study outcomes, separate from this receptor: The amount of clinical and demographic metadata varied by source and participant and was provided uncurated.

The immunoSEQ Assay, a bias-controlled multiplex PCR, was used to amplify TCRbeta CDR3 regions from genomic DNA. The authors processed their data as follows. The number of nucleated cells in each sample was estimated from the amplification of reference gene primers within the assay. To quantify the absolute abundance of each unique TCRbeta CDR3 rearrangement, sequence reads were collapsed and filtered. For each sample, productive Simpson clonality was calculated by taking the square root of Simpson's diversity index across productive rearrangements. Sourced from immuneACCESS, this table was stored by TCRdb with only in-frame sequences that have V and J called. A share of the clones is absent; for the studies checked, an unresolved V gene accounts for under half, and the remainder has no known explanation. V and J calls and clone size follow that table, whereas D and trimming were derived from the DNA. Present in this sample are 210,000 or so clones, nearly 90% of which were seen just once. The biggest ten clones account for more than 10% of the sample.

CDR3 length: 13 amino acids, cysteine to phenylalanine. Left in the record is the CDR3 DNA by itself, 39 bases read in frame from the first base. V drops 3 bases and J drops 8 bases, leaving 13 bases in between. The germline V gene encodes CDR1 MNHEY and CDR2 SVGAGI. Participants in the prospective study were aged about 18 to 90 years, lived in about two dozen United States geographic areas, and enrolled through a virtual design. Cohort assignment in the prospective study relied on participant-reported clinical history from a screening survey and a study questionnaire. Recovered participants in ImmuneRACE Cohort 3 were defined as having two consecutive negative NP/OP PCR tests, clearance from a healthcare professional, or resolution of symptoms. Mobile phlebotomists in the prospective study collected whole blood, serum and a nasopharyngeal or oropharyngeal swab from every participant. Additional blood draws and questionnaires over an approximately 2-month period could optionally be provided by prospective study participants. Blood samples from the prospective study were shipped frozen or at room temperature prior to DNA extraction.

The sequence was collected from a man younger than 45 who had recovered from COVID-19. Sequenced sample: PBMCs or T cells enriched from blood (not recorded which). This sequence uses TRBV6-5 and TRBJ1-2; the D gene cannot be named for sure. The encoded CDR3 is CASSYYRVTGYTF. The sequenced DNA: TGTGCCAGCAGTTATTACAGAGTAACAGGCTACACCTTC.